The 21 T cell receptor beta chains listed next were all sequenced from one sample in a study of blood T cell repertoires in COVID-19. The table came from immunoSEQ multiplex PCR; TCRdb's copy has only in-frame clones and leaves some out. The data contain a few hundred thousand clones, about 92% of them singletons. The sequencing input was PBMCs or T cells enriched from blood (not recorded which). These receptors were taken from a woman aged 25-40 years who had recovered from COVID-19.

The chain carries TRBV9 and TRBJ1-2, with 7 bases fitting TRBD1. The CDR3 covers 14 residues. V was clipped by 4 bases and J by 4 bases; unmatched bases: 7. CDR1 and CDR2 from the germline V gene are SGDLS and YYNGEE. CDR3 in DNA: TGTGCCAGCAGCAGTTCGGACAGGCTCTATGGCTACACCTTC. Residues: CASSSSDRLYGYTF.

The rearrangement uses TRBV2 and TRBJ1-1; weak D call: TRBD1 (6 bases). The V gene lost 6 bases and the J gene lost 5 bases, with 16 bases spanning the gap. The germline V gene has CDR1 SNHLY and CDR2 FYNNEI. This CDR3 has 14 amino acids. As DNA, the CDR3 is TGTGCCAGCAGCCTACAGGGATCAAATACTGAAGCTTTCTTT. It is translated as CASSLQGSNTEAFF.

CDR3 protein: CASSPSGGEQYF. The CDR3 DNA reads TGTGCCAGCTCACCCAGCGGGGGCGAGCAGTACTTC. The chain carries TRBV18 and TRBJ2-7, with 8 positions matching TRBD2. The junction had 1 base not matched to a gene; V was cut back by 3 bases and J by 6 bases. CDR3 length: 12 amino acids. Per germline, CDR1 KGHSH and CDR2 LQKENI.

The DNA of the CDR3 is TGTGCCAGCAGCTTAGGAGCGGGGGGCCGTGGAGATACGCAGTATTTT. Translated, it gives CASSLGAGGRGDTQYF. The chain recombines TRBV5-4 with TRBJ2-3, with 9 bases fitting TRBD2. Germline-derived CDR1 and CDR2 are SGHNT and YYREEE (reference sequence). V trimming: 2 bases; J trimming: 5 bases; junction bases outside the gene matches: 9. CDR3 length equals 16 residues.

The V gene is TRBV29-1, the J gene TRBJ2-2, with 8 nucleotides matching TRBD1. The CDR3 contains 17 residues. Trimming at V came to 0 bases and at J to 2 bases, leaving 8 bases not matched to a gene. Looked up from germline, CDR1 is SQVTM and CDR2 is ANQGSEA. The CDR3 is CSVEDYPGTGNTGELFF. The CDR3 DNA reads TGCAGCGTTGAAGACTACCCCGGGACAGGCAACACCGGGGAGCTGTTTTTT.

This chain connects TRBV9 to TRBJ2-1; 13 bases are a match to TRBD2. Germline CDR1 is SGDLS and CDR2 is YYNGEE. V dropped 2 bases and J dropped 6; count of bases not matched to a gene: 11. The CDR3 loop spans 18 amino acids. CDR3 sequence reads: CASSVRTSGGSGGNEQFF. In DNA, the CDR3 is TGTGCCAGCAGCGTCCGGACTAGCGGGGGCTCAGGGGGCAATGAGCAGTTCTTC.

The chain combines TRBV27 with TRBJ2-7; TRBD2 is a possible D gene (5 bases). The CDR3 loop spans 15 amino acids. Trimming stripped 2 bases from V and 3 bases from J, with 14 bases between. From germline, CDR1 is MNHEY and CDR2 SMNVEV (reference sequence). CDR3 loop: CASSLSGSHNYEQYF. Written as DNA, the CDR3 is TGTGCCAGCAGTTTAAGTGGGAGCCACAACTACGAGCAGTACTTC.

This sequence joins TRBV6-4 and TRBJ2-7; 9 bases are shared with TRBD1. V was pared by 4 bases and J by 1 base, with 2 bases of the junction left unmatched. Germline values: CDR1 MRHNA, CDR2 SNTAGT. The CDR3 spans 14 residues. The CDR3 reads CASSGGTGSYEQYF. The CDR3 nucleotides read TGTGCCAGCAGTGGCGGGACAGGGTCCTACGAGCAGTACTTC.

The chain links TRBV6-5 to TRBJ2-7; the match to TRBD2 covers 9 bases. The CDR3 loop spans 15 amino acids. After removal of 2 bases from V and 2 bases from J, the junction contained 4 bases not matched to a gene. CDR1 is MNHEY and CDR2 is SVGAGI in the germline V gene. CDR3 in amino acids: CASSYGASGTYEQYF. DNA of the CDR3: TGTGCCAGCAGTTACGGGGCTAGCGGGACCTACGAGCAGTACTTC.

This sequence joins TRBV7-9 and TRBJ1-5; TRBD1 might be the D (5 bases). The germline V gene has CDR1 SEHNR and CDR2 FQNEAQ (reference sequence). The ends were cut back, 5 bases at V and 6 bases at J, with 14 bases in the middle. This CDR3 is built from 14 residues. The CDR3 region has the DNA TGTGCCAGCAGCCGCGGGACGGCGGGTCAGCCCCAGCATTTT. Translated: CASSRGTAGQPQHF.

Here the CDR3 reads CASSFTGQGAAYEQYF. DNA of the CDR3: TGCGCCAGCAGCTTCACGGGACAGGGGGCGGCCTACGAGCAGTACTTC. This chain connects TRBV5-1 to TRBJ2-7; 12 nucleotides match TRBD1. J lost 2 bases, V lost 2 bases, and 5 bases had no gene match. CDR3 size: 16 residues. CDR1 and CDR2 from the germline V gene are SGHRS and YFSETQ.

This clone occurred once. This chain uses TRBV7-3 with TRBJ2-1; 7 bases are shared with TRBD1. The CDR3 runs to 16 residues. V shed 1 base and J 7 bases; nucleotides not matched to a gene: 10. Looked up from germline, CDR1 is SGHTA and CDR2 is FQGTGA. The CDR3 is CASSLRGQQKVNEQFF. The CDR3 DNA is TGTGCCAGCAGCTTAAGGGGACAGCAGAAAGTGAATGAGCAGTTCTTC.

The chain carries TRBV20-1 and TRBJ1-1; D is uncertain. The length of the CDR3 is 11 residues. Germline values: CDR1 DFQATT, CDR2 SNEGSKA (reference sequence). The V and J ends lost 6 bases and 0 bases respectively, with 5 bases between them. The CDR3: CSAILNTEAFF. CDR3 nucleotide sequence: TGCAGTGCCATTTTGAACACTGAAGCTTTCTTT.

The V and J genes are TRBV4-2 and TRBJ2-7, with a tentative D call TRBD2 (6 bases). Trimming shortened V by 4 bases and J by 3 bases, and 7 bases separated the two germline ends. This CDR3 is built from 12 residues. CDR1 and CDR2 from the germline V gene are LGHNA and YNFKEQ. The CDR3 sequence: CASSLGGYEQYF. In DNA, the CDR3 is TGTGCCAGCAGCCTGGGGGGCTACGAGCAGTACTTC.

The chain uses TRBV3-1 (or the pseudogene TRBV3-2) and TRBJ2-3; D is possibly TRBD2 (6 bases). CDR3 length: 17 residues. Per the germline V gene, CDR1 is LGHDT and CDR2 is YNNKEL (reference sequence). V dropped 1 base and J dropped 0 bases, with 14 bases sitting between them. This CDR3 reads CASSQGSGVVSTDTQYF. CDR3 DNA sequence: TGTGCCAGCAGCCAAGGGTCGGGAGTGGTTAGCACAGATACGCAGTATTTT.

Here the CDR3 reads CASGRGNQPQHF. The DNA for the CDR3 is TGTGCCAGCGGAAGGGGTAATCAGCCCCAGCATTTT. The V call is TRBV28, the J call TRBJ1-5, with a possible D match to TRBD1 (5 bases). The V gene lost 8 bases and the J gene lost 4 bases, with 9 bases spanning the gap. Germline values: CDR1 MDHEN, CDR2 SYDVKM. The CDR3 sequence is 12 residues long.

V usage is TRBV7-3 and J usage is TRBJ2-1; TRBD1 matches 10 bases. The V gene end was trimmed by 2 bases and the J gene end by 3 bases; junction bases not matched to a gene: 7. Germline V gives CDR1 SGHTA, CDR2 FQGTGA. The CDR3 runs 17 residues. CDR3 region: CASSLVPGQGFYNEQFF. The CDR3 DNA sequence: TGTGCCAGCAGCTTAGTCCCGGGACAGGGGTTCTACAATGAGCAGTTCTTC.

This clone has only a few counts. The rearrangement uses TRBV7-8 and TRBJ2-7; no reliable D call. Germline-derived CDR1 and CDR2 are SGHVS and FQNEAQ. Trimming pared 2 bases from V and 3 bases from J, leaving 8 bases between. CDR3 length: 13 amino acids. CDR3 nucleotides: TGTGCCAGCAGCTTATACGCAGGCTACGAGCAGTACTTC. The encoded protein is CASSLYAGYEQYF.

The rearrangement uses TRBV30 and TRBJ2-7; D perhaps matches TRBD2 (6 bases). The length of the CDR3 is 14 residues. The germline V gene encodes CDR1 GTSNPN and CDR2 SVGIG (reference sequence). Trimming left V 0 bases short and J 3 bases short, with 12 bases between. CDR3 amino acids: CAWSVSTRVYEQYF. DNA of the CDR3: TGTGCCTGGAGTGTCTCGACTAGGGTCTACGAGCAGTACTTC.

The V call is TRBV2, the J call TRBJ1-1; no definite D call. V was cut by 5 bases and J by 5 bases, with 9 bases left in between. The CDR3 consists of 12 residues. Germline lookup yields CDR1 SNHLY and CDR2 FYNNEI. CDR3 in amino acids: CASSTLRTEAFF. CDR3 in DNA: TGTGCCAGCAGTACCCTTCGGACTGAAGCTTTCTTT.

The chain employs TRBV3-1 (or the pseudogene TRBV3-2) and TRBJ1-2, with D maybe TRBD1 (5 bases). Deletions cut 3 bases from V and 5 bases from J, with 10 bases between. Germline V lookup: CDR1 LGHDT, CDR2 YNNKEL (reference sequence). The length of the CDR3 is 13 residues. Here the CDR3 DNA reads TGTGCCAGCAGCCAGGAGGGGCAGTATGGCTACACCTTC. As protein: CASSQEGQYGYTF.